The T cell receptor (beta chain) under discussion was sequenced for a study of T cell responses to AZD1222 COVID-19 vaccine. Notes on the study in general: Mapped onto spike, vaccine-associated CD4 TCRs spanned it and were dominant at 160-218 and 743-854. The study sampled repertoires only after the peak T cell response. The donor cohort was predominantly white British with a female majority, and clonal diversity may have been underestimated. The reported proportion of spike-specific TCRs targeting unmutated variant regions was nearly half.

The CDR3 spans 15 residues. Germline CDR1 is SGHRS and CDR2 is YFSETQ. V dropped 0 bases and J dropped 7 bases, with 13 bases sitting between them. This clone was counted once. Its target is unknown. Profiled with immunoSEQ multiplex PCR; TCRdb holds only in-frame clones, not every one. The repertoire consists of some 150,000 clones, with around 93% occurring once and the leading ten covering 3% to 4%. The gene calls are TRBV5-1 and TRBJ1-4; no reliable D call. The source is an adult who received the AZD1222 COVID-19 vaccine. The specimen was peripheral blood, collected 28 days after the second AZD1222 dose. The CDR3 spells CASSLEGAWGEKLFF. CDR3 nucleotides: TGCGCCAGCAGCTTGGAGGGCGCCTGGGGTGAAAAACTGTTTTTT.